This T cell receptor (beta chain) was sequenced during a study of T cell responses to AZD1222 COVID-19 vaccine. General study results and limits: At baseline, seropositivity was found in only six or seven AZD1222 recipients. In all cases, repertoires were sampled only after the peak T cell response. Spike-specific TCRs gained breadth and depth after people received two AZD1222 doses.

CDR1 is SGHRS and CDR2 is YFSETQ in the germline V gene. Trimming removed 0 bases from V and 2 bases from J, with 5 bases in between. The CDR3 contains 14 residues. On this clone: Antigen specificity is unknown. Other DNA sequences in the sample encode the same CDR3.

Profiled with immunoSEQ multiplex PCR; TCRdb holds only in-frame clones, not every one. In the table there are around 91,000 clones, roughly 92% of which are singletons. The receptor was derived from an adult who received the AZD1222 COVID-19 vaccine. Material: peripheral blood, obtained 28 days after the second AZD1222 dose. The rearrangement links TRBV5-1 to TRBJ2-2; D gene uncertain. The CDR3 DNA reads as TGCGCCAGCAGCTTGGGCAGCAACACCGGGGAGCTGTTTTTT. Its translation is CASSLGSNTGELFF.